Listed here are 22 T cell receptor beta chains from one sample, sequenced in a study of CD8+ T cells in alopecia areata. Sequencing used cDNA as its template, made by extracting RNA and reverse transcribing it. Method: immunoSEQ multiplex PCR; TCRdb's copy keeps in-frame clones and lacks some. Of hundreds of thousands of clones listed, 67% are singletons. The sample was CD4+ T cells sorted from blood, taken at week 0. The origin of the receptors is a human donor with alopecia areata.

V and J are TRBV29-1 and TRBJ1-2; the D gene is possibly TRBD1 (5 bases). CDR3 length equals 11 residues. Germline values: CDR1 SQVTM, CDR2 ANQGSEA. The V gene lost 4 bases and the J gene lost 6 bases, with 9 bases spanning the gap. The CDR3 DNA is TGCAGCGTTGTAGGGGAGCATGGCTACACCTTC. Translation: CSVVGEHGYTF.

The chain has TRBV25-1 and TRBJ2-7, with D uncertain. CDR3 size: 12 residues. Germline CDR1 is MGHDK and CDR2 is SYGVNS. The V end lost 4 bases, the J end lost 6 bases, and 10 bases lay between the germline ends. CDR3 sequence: CASSVGVREQYF. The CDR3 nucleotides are TGTGCCAGCAGTGTAGGAGTCCGCGAGCAGTACTTC.

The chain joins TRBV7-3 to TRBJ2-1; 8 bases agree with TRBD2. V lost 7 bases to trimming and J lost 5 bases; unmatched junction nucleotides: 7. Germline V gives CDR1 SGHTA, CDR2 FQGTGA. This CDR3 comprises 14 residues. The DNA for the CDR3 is TGTGCCAGCACTGAGGGACTAGGACACAATGAGCAGTTCTTC. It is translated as CASTEGLGHNEQFF.

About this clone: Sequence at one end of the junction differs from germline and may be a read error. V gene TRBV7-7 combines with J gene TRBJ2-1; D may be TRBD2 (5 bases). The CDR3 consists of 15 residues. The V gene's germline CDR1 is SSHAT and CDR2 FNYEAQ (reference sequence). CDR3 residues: CASSQSGYSYNEQFF. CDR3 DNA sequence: TGTGCTAGCAGCCAAAGCGGCTACTCCTACAATGAGCAGTTCTTC.

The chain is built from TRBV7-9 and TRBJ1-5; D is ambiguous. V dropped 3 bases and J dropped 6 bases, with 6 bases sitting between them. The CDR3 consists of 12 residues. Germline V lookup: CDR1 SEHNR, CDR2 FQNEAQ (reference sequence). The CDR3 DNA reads TGTGCCAGCAGCTTGGCCGGTCAGCCCCAGCATTTT. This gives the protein CASSLAGQPQHF.

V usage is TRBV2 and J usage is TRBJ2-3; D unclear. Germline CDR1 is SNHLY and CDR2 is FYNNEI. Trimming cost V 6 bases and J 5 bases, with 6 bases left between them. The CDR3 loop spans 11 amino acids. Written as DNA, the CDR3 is TGTGCCAGCAGAAGGCAAGATACGCAGTATTTT. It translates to CASRRQDTQYF. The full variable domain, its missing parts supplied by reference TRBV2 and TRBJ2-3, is EPEVTQTPSHQVTQMGQEVILRCVPISNHLYFYWYRQILGQKVEFLVSFYNNEISEKSEIFDDQFSVERPDGSNFTLKIRSTKLEDSAMYFCASRRQDTQYFGPGTRLTVL.

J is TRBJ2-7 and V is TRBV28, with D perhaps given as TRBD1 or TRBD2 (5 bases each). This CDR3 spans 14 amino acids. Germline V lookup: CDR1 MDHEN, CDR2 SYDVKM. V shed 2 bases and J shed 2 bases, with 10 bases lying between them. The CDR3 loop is CASSLIGAAYEQYF. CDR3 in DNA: TGTGCCAGCAGTTTAATCGGGGCCGCCTACGAGCAGTACTTC.

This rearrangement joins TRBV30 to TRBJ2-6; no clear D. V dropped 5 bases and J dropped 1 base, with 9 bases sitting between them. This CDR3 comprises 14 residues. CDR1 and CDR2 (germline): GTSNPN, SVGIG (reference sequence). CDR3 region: CAWAPLSGANVLTF. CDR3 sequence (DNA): TGTGCCTGGGCCCCCCTTTCTGGGGCCAACGTCCTGACTTTC.

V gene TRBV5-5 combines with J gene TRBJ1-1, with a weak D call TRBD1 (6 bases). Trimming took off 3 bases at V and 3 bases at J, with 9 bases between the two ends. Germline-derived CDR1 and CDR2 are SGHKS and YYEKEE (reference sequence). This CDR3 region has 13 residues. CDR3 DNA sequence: TGTGCCAGCAGCTGGGGACAAGACACTGAAGCTTTCTTT. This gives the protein CASSWGQDTEAFF.

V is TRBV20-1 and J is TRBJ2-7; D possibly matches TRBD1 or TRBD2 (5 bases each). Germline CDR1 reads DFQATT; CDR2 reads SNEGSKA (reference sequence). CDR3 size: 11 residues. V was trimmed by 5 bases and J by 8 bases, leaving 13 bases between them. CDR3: CSARVGEKQYF. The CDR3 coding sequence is TGCAGTGCTCGGGTGGGGGAGAAGCAGTACTTC.

The CDR3 sequence is CASIGTGTTEAFF. The DNA for the CDR3 is TGTGCCAGTATTGGGACAGGGACCACTGAAGCTTTCTTT. The J gene is TRBJ1-1, the V gene TRBV19, with TRBD1 identical over 9 bases. Germline lookup yields CDR1 LNHDA and CDR2 SQIVND (reference sequence). The CDR3 totals 13 residues. V trimming: 7 bases; J trimming: 4 bases; junction bases outside the gene matches: 4.

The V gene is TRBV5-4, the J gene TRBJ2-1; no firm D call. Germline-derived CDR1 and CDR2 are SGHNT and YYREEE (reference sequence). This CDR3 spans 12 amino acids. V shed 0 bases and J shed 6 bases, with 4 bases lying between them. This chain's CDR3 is CASSLEANEQFF. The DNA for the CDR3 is TGTGCCAGCAGCTTGGAGGCCAATGAGCAGTTCTTC.

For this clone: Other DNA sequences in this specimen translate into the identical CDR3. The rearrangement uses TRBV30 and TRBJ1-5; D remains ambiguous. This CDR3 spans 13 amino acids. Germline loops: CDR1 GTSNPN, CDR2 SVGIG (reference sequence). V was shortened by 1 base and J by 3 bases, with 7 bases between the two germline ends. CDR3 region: CAWSGSSNQPQHF. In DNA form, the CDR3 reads TGTGCCTGGAGTGGGTCCTCCAATCAGCCCCAGCATTTT. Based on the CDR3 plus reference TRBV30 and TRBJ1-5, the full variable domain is SQTIHQWPATLVQPVGSPLSLECTVEGTSNPNLYWYRQAAGRGLQLLFYSVGIGQISSEVPQNLSASRPQDRQFILSSKKLLLSDSGFYLCAWSGSSNQPQHFGDGTRLSIL.

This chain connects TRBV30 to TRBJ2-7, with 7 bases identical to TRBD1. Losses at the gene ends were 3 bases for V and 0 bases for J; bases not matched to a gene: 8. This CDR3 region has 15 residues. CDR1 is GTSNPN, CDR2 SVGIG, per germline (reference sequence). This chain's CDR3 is CAWSPKTGSSYEQYF. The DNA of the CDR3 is TGTGCCTGGAGCCCCAAGACAGGGAGCTCCTACGAGCAGTACTTC. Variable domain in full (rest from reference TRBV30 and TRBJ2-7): SQTIHQWPATLVQPVGSPLSLECTVEGTSNPNLYWYRQAAGRGLQLLFYSVGIGQISSEVPQNLSASRPQDRQFILSSKKLLLSDSGFYLCAWSPKTGSSYEQYFGPGTRLTVT.

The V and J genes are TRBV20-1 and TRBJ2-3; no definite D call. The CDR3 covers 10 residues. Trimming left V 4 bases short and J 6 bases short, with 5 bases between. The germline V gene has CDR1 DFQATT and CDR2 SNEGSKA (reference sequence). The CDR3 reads CSAKVDTQYF. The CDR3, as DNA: TGCAGTGCTAAGGTTGATACGCAGTATTTT.

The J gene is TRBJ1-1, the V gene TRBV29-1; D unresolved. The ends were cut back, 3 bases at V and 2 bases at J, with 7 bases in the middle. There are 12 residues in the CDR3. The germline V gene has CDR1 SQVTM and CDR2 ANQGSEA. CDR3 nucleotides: TGCAGCGTTGACGTCAGCAACACTGAAGCTTTCTTT. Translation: CSVDVSNTEAFF.

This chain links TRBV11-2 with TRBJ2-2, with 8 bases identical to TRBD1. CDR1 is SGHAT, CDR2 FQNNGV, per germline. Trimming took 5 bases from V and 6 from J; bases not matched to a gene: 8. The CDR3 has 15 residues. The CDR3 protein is CASSTAGTGPGELFF. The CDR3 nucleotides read TGTGCCAGCAGCACAGCCGGGACAGGACCCGGGGAGCTGTTTTTT.

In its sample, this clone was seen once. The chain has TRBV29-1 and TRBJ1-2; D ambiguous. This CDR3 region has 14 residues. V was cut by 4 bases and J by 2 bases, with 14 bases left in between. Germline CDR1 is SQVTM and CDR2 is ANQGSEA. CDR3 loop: CSVVYENTNYGYTF. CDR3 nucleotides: TGCAGCGTTGTCTATGAGAACACCAACTATGGCTACACCTTC.

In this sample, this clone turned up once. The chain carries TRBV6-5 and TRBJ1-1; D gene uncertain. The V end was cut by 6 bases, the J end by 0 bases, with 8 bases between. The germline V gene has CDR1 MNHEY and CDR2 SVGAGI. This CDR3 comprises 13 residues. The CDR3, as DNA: TGTGCCAGCAGGGGGTTAATGAACACTGAAGCTTTCTTT. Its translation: CASRGLMNTEAFF.

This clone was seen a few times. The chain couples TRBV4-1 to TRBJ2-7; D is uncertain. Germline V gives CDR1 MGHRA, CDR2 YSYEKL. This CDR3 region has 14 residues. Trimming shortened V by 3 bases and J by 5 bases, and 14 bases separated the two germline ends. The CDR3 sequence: CASSQYLSSHEQYF. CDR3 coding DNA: TGCGCCAGCAGCCAGTATCTCTCCTCACACGAGCAGTACTTC.

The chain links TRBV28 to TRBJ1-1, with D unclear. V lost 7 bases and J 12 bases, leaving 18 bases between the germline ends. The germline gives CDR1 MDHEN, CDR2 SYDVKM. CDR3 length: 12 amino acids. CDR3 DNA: TGTGCCAGCACAAACAGTCCTGGTAGAACTTTCTTT. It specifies CASTNSPGRTFF.

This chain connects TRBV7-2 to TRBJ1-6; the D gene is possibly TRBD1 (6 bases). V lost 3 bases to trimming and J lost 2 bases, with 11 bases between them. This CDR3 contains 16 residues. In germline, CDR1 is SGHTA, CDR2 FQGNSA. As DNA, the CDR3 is TGTGCCAGCAGCTTCACAGGGTTAACCTATAATTCACCCCTCCACTTT. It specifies CASSFTGLTYNSPLHF.